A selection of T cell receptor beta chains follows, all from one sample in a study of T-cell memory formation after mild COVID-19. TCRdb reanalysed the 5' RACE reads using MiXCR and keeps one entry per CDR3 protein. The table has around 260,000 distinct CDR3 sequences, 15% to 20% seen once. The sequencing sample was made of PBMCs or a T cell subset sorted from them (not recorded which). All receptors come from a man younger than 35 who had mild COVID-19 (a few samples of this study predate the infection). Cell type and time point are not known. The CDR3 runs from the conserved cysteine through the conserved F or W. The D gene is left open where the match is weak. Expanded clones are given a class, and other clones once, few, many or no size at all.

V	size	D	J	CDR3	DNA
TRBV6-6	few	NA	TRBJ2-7	CASSRGQGGRYEQYF	TGTGCCAGCAGCCGGGGGCAGGGGGGGCGTTACGAGCAGTACTTC
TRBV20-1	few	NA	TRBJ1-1	CSAKDSGTARLSTEAFF	TGCAGTGCTAAGGATTCCGGGACGGCAAGGCTAAGCACTGAAGCTTTCTTT
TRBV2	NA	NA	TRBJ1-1	CADRTQPNTEAFF	TGTGCCGACCGAACACAGCCGAACACTGAAGCTTTCTTT
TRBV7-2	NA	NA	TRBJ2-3	CASSYRGRGADTQYF	TGTGCCAGCAGCTACAGAGGGCGGGGCGCCGATACGCAGTATTTT
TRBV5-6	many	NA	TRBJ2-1	CASSLGAGSSYNEQFF	TGTGCCAGCAGCTTGGGTGCGGGAAGCTCCTACAATGAGCAGTTCTTC
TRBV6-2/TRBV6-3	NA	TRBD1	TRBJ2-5	CASSPQTGGFGETQYF	TGTGCCAGCAGCCCACAGACAGGGGGTTTTGGCGAGACCCAGTACTTC
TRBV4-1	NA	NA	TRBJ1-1	CASSPGHPGSEAFF	TGCGCCAGCAGCCCGGGACATCCCGGGTCTGAAGCTTTCTTT
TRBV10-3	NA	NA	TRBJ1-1	CAIRAGIQPNTEAFF	TGTGCCATCAGAGCAGGGATTCAACCGAACACTGAAGCTTTCTTT
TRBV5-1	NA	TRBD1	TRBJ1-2	CASSLAGQGGGYTF	TGCGCCAGCAGCTTGGCCGGACAGGGGGGCGGCTACACCTTC
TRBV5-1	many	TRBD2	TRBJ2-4	CASSTTGEGLNIQYF	TGCGCCAGCAGCACTACGGGGGAGGGGCTGAACATTCAGTACTTC
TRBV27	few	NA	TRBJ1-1	CASSSTGAPPSKAFF	TGTGCCAGCAGTTCGACTGGGGCCCCACCTAGTAAAGCTTTCTTT
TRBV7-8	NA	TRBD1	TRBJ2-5	CASSFRDRALGETQYF	TGTGCCAGCAGCTTCCGGGACAGGGCCCTCGGAGAGACCCAGTACTTC
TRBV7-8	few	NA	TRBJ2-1	CASSLDIYSQSSYNEQFF	TGTGCCAGCAGCTTAGATATATACTCCCAGAGCTCCTACAATGAGCAGTTCTTC
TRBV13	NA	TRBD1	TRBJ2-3	CASSSGQGRSSRTDTQYF	TGTGCCAGCAGCTCTGGACAGGGCAGATCGTCTCGCACAGATACGCAGTATTTT
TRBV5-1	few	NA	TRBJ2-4	CASSLADRQNIQYF	TGCGCCAGCAGCTTGGCCGACAGACAAAACATTCAGTACTTC
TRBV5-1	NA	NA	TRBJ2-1	CASSLIDYNEQFF	TGCGCCAGCAGCTTGATTGACTACAATGAGCAGTTCTTC
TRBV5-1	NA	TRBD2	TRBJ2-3	CASSLEVSGGTDTQYF	TGCGCCAGCAGCTTGGAAGTTAGCGGGGGTACCGATACGCAGTATTTT
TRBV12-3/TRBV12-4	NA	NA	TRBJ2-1	CAVYQGGGYNEQFF	TGTGCCGTTTATCAGGGGGGAGGATACAATGAGCAGTTCTTC
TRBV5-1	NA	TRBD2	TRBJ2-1	CASSLAAGGPHEQFF	TGCGCCAGCAGCTTGGCAGCGGGGGGCCCCCATGAGCAGTTCTTC
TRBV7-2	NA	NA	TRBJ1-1	CASSPGPGKVPAFF	TGTGCCAGCAGCCCTGGGCCGGGGAAGGTACCCGCTTTCTTT
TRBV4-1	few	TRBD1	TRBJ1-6	CASSRLIQGAWNSPLHF	TGCGCCAGCAGCCGATTAATTCAGGGGGCATGGAATTCACCCCTCCACTTT
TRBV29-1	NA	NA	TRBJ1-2	CSVGPGGGYTF	TGCAGCGTTGGGCCCGGTGGAGGCTACACCTTC
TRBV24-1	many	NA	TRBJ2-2	CATSDLGGDTGELFF	TGTGCCACCAGTGATTTGGGGGGAGACACCGGGGAGCTGTTTTTT
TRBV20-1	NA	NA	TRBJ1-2	CSAREDLYGYTF	TGCAGTGCTAGAGAGGACCTCTATGGCTACACCTTC
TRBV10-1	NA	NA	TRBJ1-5	CASSRDFNQPQHF	TGCGCCAGCAGCAGGGATTTCAATCAGCCCCAGCATTTT
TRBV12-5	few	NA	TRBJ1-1	CASGSELNTEAFF	TGTGCTAGTGGTTCGGAGTTGAACACTGAAGCTTTCTTT
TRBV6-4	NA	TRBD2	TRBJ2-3	CASSGGGSGGPDTQYF	TGTGCCAGCAGTGGAGGGGGTAGCGGGGGACCAGATACGCAGTATTTT
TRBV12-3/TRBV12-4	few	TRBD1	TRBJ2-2	CASRTQGSGGELFF	TGTGCCAGCAGAACACAGGGGTCCGGCGGGGAGCTGTTTTTT
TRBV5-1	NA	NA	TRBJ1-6	CASSLAGRDRSPLHF	TGCGCCAGCAGCTTGGCGGGCAGGGACCGATCACCCCTCCACTTT
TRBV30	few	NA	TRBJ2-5	CAWGWVKETQYF	TGTGCCTGGGGATGGGTGAAAGAGACCCAGTACTTC
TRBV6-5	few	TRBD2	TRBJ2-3	CASRELGLGADTQYF	TGTGCCAGCAGGGAGTTGGGACTAGGAGCAGATACGCAGTATTTT
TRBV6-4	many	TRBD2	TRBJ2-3	CATSKRGGTDTQYF	TGTGCCACTTCCAAGCGGGGGGGAACAGATACGCAGTATTTT
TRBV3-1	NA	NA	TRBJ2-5	CASSQGSTVQATQYF	TGTGCCAGCAGCCAAGGCAGCACCGTCCAAGCGACCCAGTACTTC
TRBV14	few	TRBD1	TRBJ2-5	CASSQLGQGGETQYF	TGTGCCAGCAGCCAACTGGGACAGGGTGGCGAGACCCAGTACTTC
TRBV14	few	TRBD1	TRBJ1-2	CASSPSRGTGTF	TGTGCCAGCAGCCCCAGTAGAGGGACAGGGACCTTC
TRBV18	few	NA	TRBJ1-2	CASSPRTPPPYGYTF	TGTGCCAGCTCACCACGGACACCACCTCCCTATGGCTACACCTTC
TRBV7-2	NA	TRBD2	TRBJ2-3	CASSLNSGGWGADTQYF	TGTGCCAGCAGCTTAAATAGCGGGGGGTGGGGCGCAGATACGCAGTATTTT
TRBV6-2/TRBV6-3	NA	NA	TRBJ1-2	CASSPVGAGRSTF	TGTGCCAGCAGTCCGGTAGGTGCAGGAAGGTCCACCTTC
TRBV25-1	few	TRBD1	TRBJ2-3	CASSVGQVSTDTQYF	TGTGCCAGCAGTGTGGGACAGGTTAGCACAGATACGCAGTATTTT
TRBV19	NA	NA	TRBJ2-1	CASRSTGKEGYNEQFF	TGTGCCAGTAGAAGCACAGGGAAAGAGGGCTACAATGAGCAGTTCTTC
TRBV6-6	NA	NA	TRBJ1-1	CASYHTGPTEAFF	TGTGCCAGCTACCATACAGGGCCCACTGAAGCTTTCTTT